The rows below give T cell receptor beta chains drawn from one sample of a study of cytomegalovirus exposure and HLA in healthy donors. Profiling relied on immunoSEQ multiplex PCR, and the TCRdb table lists in-frame clones only, not all of them. The data hold fewer than 200,000 clones, with 77% observed a single time. Material: PBMCs. These receptors all stem from a woman aged 35 to 49 in good health and CMV-seropositive. Each CDR3 is given with its conserved first and last residue. The order of the fields is J gene, clone size, V gene, CDR3 length, D gene, CDR3 protein, CDR3 DNA. D genes are given only for firm matches. Where a row states a size, it is once, few, many or the class of an expanded clone; other rows omit it.

j_call: TRBJ2-1; clone_size: -; v_call: TRBV29-1; cdr3_length: 16; d_call: TRBD2; cdr3_aa: CSVEPSGGVSYNEQFF; cdr3_nt: TGCAGCGTTGAGCCTAGCGGAGGGGTCTCCTACAATGAGCAGTTCTTC
j_call: TRBJ2-7; clone_size: -; v_call: TRBV6-5; cdr3_length: 14; d_call: TRBD1; cdr3_aa: CASRQDRGLAEQYF; cdr3_nt: TGTGCCAGCAGACAGGACAGGGGGCTGGCCGAGCAGTACTTC
j_call: TRBJ1-1; clone_size: -; v_call: TRBV4-3; cdr3_length: 15; d_call: -; cdr3_aa: CASSQGNRAVTEAFF; cdr3_nt: TGCGCCAGCAGCCAAGGTAACAGGGCGGTCACTGAAGCTTTCTTT
j_call: TRBJ2-7; clone_size: -; v_call: TRBV5-6; cdr3_length: 13; d_call: -; cdr3_aa: CASSLVAATEQYF; cdr3_nt: TGTGCCAGCAGCTTGGTAGCAGCGACGGAGCAGTACTTC
j_call: TRBJ1-5; clone_size: -; v_call: TRBV7-8; cdr3_length: 14; d_call: TRBD1; cdr3_aa: CASSFGTGYQPQHF; cdr3_nt: TGTGCCAGCAGCTTTGGGACAGGGTATCAGCCCCAGCATTTT
j_call: TRBJ2-7; clone_size: -; v_call: TRBV5-4; cdr3_length: 15; d_call: TRBD1; cdr3_aa: CASSLDQGAYYEQYF; cdr3_nt: TGTGCCAGCAGCTTGGACCAGGGGGCTTACTACGAGCAGTACTTC
j_call: TRBJ2-7; clone_size: -; v_call: TRBV6-1; cdr3_length: 14; d_call: -; cdr3_aa: CASSEFWGAYEQYF; cdr3_nt: TGTGCCAGCAGTGAATTTTGGGGAGCCTACGAGCAGTACTTC
j_call: TRBJ1-5; clone_size: -; v_call: TRBV19; cdr3_length: 15; d_call: -; cdr3_aa: CASRRPGGSNQPQHF; cdr3_nt: TGTGCCAGTAGGCGGCCAGGAGGGAGCAATCAGCCCCAGCATTTT
j_call: TRBJ2-2; clone_size: -; v_call: TRBV30; cdr3_length: 13; d_call: -; cdr3_aa: CALPTENTGELFF; cdr3_nt: TGTGCCTTGCCGACAGAGAACACCGGGGAGCTGTTTTTT
j_call: TRBJ1-6; clone_size: -; v_call: TRBV30; cdr3_length: 16; d_call: TRBD1; cdr3_aa: CAWSVGAGTGNSPLHF; cdr3_nt: TGTGCCTGGAGTGTGGGGGCCGGGACAGGAAATTCACCCCTCCACTTT
j_call: TRBJ2-3; clone_size: -; v_call: TRBV28; cdr3_length: 15; d_call: TRBD2; cdr3_aa: CASSRPGTSSDTQYF; cdr3_nt: TGTGCCAGCAGCCGCCCAGGGACTAGCTCAGATACGCAGTATTTT
j_call: TRBJ2-3; clone_size: -; v_call: TRBV27; cdr3_length: 18; d_call: TRBD1; cdr3_aa: CASSFLRPGQGSRDTQYF; cdr3_nt: TGTGCCAGCAGTTTCCTTCGACCGGGACAGGGGAGTCGGGATACGCAGTATTTT
j_call: TRBJ2-3; clone_size: -; v_call: TRBV6-5; cdr3_length: 15; d_call: TRBD2; cdr3_aa: CASSKTSGGRDTQYF; cdr3_nt: TGTGCCAGCAGTAAGACTAGCGGGGGCCGGGATACGCAGTATTTT
j_call: TRBJ1-4; clone_size: few; v_call: TRBV11-2; cdr3_length: 17; d_call: -; cdr3_aa: CASSLDGGGPTNEKLFF; cdr3_nt: TGTGCCAGCAGCTTAGATGGGGGAGGGCCAACTAATGAAAAACTGTTTTTT
j_call: TRBJ1-1; clone_size: -; v_call: TRBV10-1; cdr3_length: 14; d_call: -; cdr3_aa: CASSAGGSHTEAFF; cdr3_nt: TGCGCCAGCAGCGCCGGAGGGAGCCACACTGAAGCTTTCTTT
j_call: TRBJ2-7; clone_size: -; v_call: TRBV6-5; cdr3_length: 15; d_call: TRBD1; cdr3_aa: CASSYSGQGIYEQYF; cdr3_nt: TGTGCCAGCAGTTACTCAGGACAGGGTATCTACGAGCAGTACTTC
j_call: TRBJ2-7; clone_size: -; v_call: TRBV19; cdr3_length: 16; d_call: -; cdr3_aa: CASSTGWRESSYEQYF; cdr3_nt: TGTGCCAGTAGTACGGGGTGGAGGGAGAGCTCCTACGAGCAGTACTTC
j_call: TRBJ2-2; clone_size: -; v_call: TRBV5-6; cdr3_length: 18; d_call: TRBD2; cdr3_aa: CASTRRLAGDPNTGELFF; cdr3_nt: TGTGCCAGCACACGGCGGCTAGCGGGGGACCCGAACACCGGGGAGCTGTTTTTT
j_call: TRBJ2-1; clone_size: -; v_call: TRBV25-1; cdr3_length: 14; d_call: TRBD1; cdr3_aa: CASSGDRVDNEQFF; cdr3_nt: TGTGCCAGCAGTGGGGACAGGGTTGACAATGAGCAGTTCTTC
j_call: TRBJ1-1; clone_size: few; v_call: TRBV4-1; cdr3_length: 13; d_call: -; cdr3_aa: CASSPAGMAEAFF; cdr3_nt: TGCGCCAGCAGCCCCGCGGGAATGGCTGAAGCTTTCTTT
j_call: TRBJ1-3; clone_size: -; v_call: TRBV4-3; cdr3_length: 17; d_call: -; cdr3_aa: CASSQAPPGSSGNTIYF; cdr3_nt: TGCGCCAGCAGCCAAGCACCCCCGGGAAGCTCTGGAAACACCATATATTTT
j_call: TRBJ2-7; clone_size: -; v_call: TRBV19; cdr3_length: 13; d_call: TRBD1; cdr3_aa: CATYRDRGYEQYF; cdr3_nt: TGTGCCACCTACCGGGACAGGGGGTACGAGCAGTACTTC
j_call: TRBJ1-5; clone_size: -; v_call: TRBV6-5; cdr3_length: 15; d_call: -; cdr3_aa: CASSYSGGDNQPQHF; cdr3_nt: TGTGCCAGCAGTTACTCCGGGGGGGACAATCAGCCCCAGCATTTT
j_call: TRBJ1-4; clone_size: -; v_call: TRBV11-3; cdr3_length: 17; d_call: -; cdr3_aa: CASSLPGQTPTNEKLFF; cdr3_nt: TGTGCCAGCAGCTTACCCGGACAGACACCAACTAATGAAAAACTGTTTTTT
j_call: TRBJ1-2; clone_size: -; v_call: TRBV19; cdr3_length: 12; d_call: TRBD1; cdr3_aa: CASRTGNYGYTF; cdr3_nt: TGTGCCAGTAGGACAGGGAACTATGGCTACACCTTC
j_call: TRBJ2-7; clone_size: -; v_call: TRBV10-3; cdr3_length: 14; d_call: -; cdr3_aa: CAIARAQGSYEQYF; cdr3_nt: TGTGCCATCGCCCGAGCACAGGGTAGCTACGAGCAGTACTTC
j_call: TRBJ2-7; clone_size: -; v_call: TRBV19; cdr3_length: 15; d_call: -; cdr3_aa: CASSMQGLGSYEQYF; cdr3_nt: TGTGCCAGTAGTATGCAGGGGCTAGGGTCCTACGAGCAGTACTTC
j_call: TRBJ2-7; clone_size: -; v_call: TRBV5-4; cdr3_length: 14; d_call: -; cdr3_aa: CASSFAGVLYEQYF; cdr3_nt: TGTGCCAGCAGCTTCGCAGGGGTACTCTACGAGCAGTACTTC
j_call: TRBJ2-2; clone_size: -; v_call: TRBV7-2; cdr3_length: 14; d_call: -; cdr3_aa: CASSLGVRTGELFF; cdr3_nt: TGTGCCAGCAGCTTAGGTGTCCGCACCGGGGAGCTGTTTTTT
j_call: TRBJ1-1; clone_size: -; v_call: TRBV11-2; cdr3_length: 13; d_call: -; cdr3_aa: CASSLGLSTEAFF; cdr3_nt: TGTGCCAGCAGCTTAGGACTGAGCACTGAAGCTTTCTTT
j_call: TRBJ1-1; clone_size: few; v_call: TRBV5-8; cdr3_length: 15; d_call: -; cdr3_aa: CASSSQVIGNTEAFF; cdr3_nt: TGTGCCAGCAGTTCCCAGGTTATAGGGAACACTGAAGCTTTCTTT